This TCR beta chain derives from a study of PD-1 blockade in mismatch repair-deficient tumors. Profiling relied on immunoSEQ multiplex PCR, and the TCRdb table lists in-frame clones only, not all of them. The sample yields about 100,000 clones, 82% seen once. The V gene end was trimmed by 0 bases and the J gene end by 2 bases; junction bases not matched to a gene: 10. The length of the CDR3 is 18 residues. Germline assignment: CDR1 SEHNR and CDR2 FQNEAQ (reference sequence). TCRs were sequenced from a few patients responding to pembrolizumab. This sample comprised peripheral blood, obtained roughly eight months after starting pembrolizumab. This receptor was taken from an adult with mismatch repair-deficient cancer. The J gene is TRBJ2-7, the V gene TRBV7-9, with 10 positions matching TRBD1. CDR3 sequence: CASSLAYRTGGFPYEQYF. CDR3 in DNA: TGTGCCAGCAGCTTAGCGTACAGGACAGGGGGTTTCCCCTACGAGCAGTACTTC. The entire variable domain, with the rest obtained from reference TRBV7-9 and TRBJ2-7, is as follows: DTGVSQNPRHKITKRGQNVTFRCDPISEHNRLYWYRQTLGQGPEFLTYFQNEAQLEKSRLLSDRFSAERPKGSFSTLEIQRTEQGDSAMYLCASSLAYRTGGFPYEQYFGPGTRLTVT.